The 7 T cell receptor beta chains listed next were all sequenced from one sample in a study of cytomegalovirus exposure and HLA in healthy donors. With 60 Vbeta and 13 Jbeta primers, the PCR was carried out. The method was immunoSEQ multiplex PCR; TCRdb's version includes in-frame clones alone and lacks a portion of them. The sample carries approximately 160,000 clones, almost 80% recorded once. Sample: PBMCs. Receptors were obtained from a young man in good health and CMV-seropositive.

The chain uses TRBV30 and TRBJ2-5; D is possibly TRBD1 (6 bases). TRBJ2-7 explains the end of the DNA better; the J call may be wrong. The CDR3 sequence is 12 residues long. CDR1 GTSNPN and CDR2 SVGIG come from the germline V gene (reference sequence). The CDR3 sequence: CAWSQGNYEQYF. Here the CDR3 DNA reads TGTGCCTGGAGCCAGGGGAACTACGAGCAGTACTTC.

V gene TRBV6-1 combines with J gene TRBJ2-2; 7 bases map to TRBD1. Germline-derived CDR1 and CDR2 are MNHNS and SASEGT. J was trimmed by 6 bases and V by 5 bases; bases with no gene match: 6. CDR3 length: 14 amino acids. This chain's CDR3 is CASSRQGLAGELFF. For the CDR3, the DNA is TGTGCCAGCAGTAGACAGGGTTTAGCCGGGGAGCTGTTTTTT.

The genes are TRBV6-5 and TRBJ1-2; D might be TRBD1 (5 bases). Looked up from germline, CDR1 is MNHEY and CDR2 is SVGAGI. The CDR3 is 13 amino acids. V lost 5 bases and J 8 bases, leaving 15 bases between the germline ends. CDR3 sequence (DNA): TGTGCCAGCAGTGCTACGGGGGTGCGGGGCTACACCTTC. Amino acid sequence: CASSATGVRGYTF.

V and J are TRBV2 and TRBJ2-3; D possibly corresponds to TRBD2 (6 bases). Trimming took 6 bases from V and 0 from J, leaving 13 bases between them. This CDR3 region has 15 residues. The germline CDR1 and CDR2 sequences are SNHLY and FYNNEI. The CDR3, as DNA: TGTGCCAGCAGGGGGACGGGAGCTAGCACAGATACGCAGTATTTT. Amino acids: CASRGTGASTDTQYF.

This chain links TRBV27 with TRBJ2-5, with D tentatively TRBD2 (6 bases). Trimming took 6 bases from V and 1 from J, leaving 9 bases between them. This CDR3 has 13 residues. Germline V gene sequence: CDR1 MNHEY, CDR2 SMNVEV (reference sequence). The CDR3 DNA follows: TGTGCCAGCAGCTGGAGGGTCCAAGAGACCCAGTACTTC. Translating gives CASSWRVQETQYF.

This chain links TRBV10-1 with TRBJ2-2; 8 bases match TRBD1. Germline CDR1 is WNHNN and CDR2 is SYGVQD (reference sequence). CDR3 size: 17 residues. V shed 3 bases, J shed 4 bases, and the junction held 10 bases outside the gene matches. CDR3 sequence reads: CASSDLTGGRGTGELFF. The CDR3 DNA is TGCGCCAGCAGTGACCTTACAGGGGGACGAGGCACCGGGGAGCTGTTTTTT.

This clone was detected only a few times. The V call is TRBV27, the J call TRBJ2-5, with a tentative D call TRBD1 (6 bases). The end of the DNA is better explained by TRBJ2-7, so the J call may be wrong. Germline V CDR1 and CDR2: MNHEY, SMNVEV (reference sequence). CDR3 size: 13 residues. The DNA of the CDR3 is TGTGCCAGCAGTTTATGGGGGCCCTACGAGCAGTACTTC. Protein sequence: CASSLWGPYEQYF.